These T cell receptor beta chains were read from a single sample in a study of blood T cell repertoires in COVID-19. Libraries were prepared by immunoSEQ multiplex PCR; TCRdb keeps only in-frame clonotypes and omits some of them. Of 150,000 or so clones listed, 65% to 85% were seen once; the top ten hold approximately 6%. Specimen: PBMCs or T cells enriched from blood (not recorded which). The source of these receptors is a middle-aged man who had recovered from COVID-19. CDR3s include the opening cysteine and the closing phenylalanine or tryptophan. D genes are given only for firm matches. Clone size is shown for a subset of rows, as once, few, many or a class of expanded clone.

CAWSPGQGSYGYTF	TGTGCCTGGAGCCCGGGACAGGGAAGCTATGGCTACACCTTC	TRBD1	.	TRBV30	TRBJ1-2
CASSPKDRGTEAFF	TGTGCCAGCAGCCCGAAGGACAGGGGCACTGAAGCTTTCTTT	TRBD1	few	TRBV11-2	TRBJ1-1
CASSLMLGRGSGNTIYF	TGTGCCAGCAGCTTAATGTTGGGTAGGGGCTCTGGAAACACCATATATTTT	.	few	TRBV7-8	TRBJ1-3
CASSSTRTNHFQETQYF	TGCGCCAGCAGCTCCACTCGGACAAACCACTTCCAAGAGACCCAGTACTTC	.	.	TRBV5-1	TRBJ2-5
CASSTREPGRGQLQPQHF	TGTGCCAGCAGCACGCGTGAACCCGGCAGGGGGCAACTTCAGCCCCAGCATTTT	TRBD1	.	TRBV7-2	TRBJ1-5
CASSSGTGINEKLFF	TGCGCCAGCAGCTCCGGGACAGGGATTAATGAAAAACTGTTTTTT	TRBD1	many	TRBV5-1	TRBJ1-4
CASSATGGNTGELFF	TGTGCCAGCAGCGCGACAGGGGGCAACACCGGGGAGCTGTTTTTT	TRBD1	.	TRBV9	TRBJ2-2
CASSTQIDRAEETQYF	TGTGCCAGCTCAACCCAAATCGACAGGGCAGAAGAGACCCAGTACTTC	TRBD1	.	TRBV18	TRBJ2-5
CAITAGGGTDTQYF	TGTGCCATAACTGCGGGGGGGGGCACAGATACGCAGTATTTT	TRBD2	.	TRBV10-3	TRBJ2-3
CARQGLVTIELDTGELFF	TGCGCCAGGCAGGGTTTAGTGACGATAGAATTGGACACCGGGGAGCTGTTTTTT	.	.	TRBV23-1	TRBJ2-2
CASRELESPTDTQYF	TGCGCCAGCAGGGAGCTTGAATCTCCGACAGATACGCAGTATTTT	.	.	TRBV5-1	TRBJ2-3
CAYPRGSSSGANVLTF	TGTGCCTATCCTAGGGGGAGCTCCTCTGGGGCCAACGTCCTGACTTTC	.	.	TRBV30	TRBJ2-6
CASSFNSGGSKGTQYF	TGTGCCAGCAGCTTTAATAGCGGGGGGTCTAAGGGGACCCAGTACTTC	TRBD2	.	TRBV11-2	TRBJ2-5
CASSEIGGIGNQPQHF	TGTGCCAGCAGTGAAATTGGAGGTATCGGCAATCAGCCCCAGCATTTT	.	.	TRBV25-1	TRBJ1-5
CASEQGYTEAFF	TGTGCCAGCGAACAGGGGTACACTGAAGCTTTCTTT	TRBD1	.	TRBV28	TRBJ1-1
CASSLSTGNTEAFF	TGTGCCAGCAGCTTAAGCACGGGGAACACTGAAGCTTTCTTT	.	.	TRBV7-2	TRBJ1-1
CASSEGQGPNYGYTF	TGTGCCAGCAGTGAAGGGCAGGGCCCTAACTATGGCTACACCTTC	.	once	TRBV6-1	TRBJ1-2
CASSGQDGSYEQYF	TGCGCCAGCAGCGGGCAGGATGGCTCCTACGAGCAGTACTTC	.	.	TRBV5-1	TRBJ2-7
CASSPSGGGGTQYF	TGTGCCAGCAGCCCATCCGGGGGAGGCGGGACCCAGTACTTC	.	.	TRBV7-3	TRBJ2-5
CASTLAGGYNEQFF	TGTGCCAGCACCCTAGCGGGGGGGTACAATGAGCAGTTCTTC	TRBD2	.	TRBV4-2	TRBJ2-1
CASTTSSDTQYF	TGTGCCAGCACCACCTCTTCTGATACGCAGTATTTT	.	.	TRBV7-9	TRBJ2-3
CASSLGDRVNEQFF	TGCGCCAGCAGCTTGGGGGACAGGGTAAATGAGCAGTTCTTC	TRBD1	.	TRBV5-1	TRBJ2-1
CASSLEGGIHGYTF	TGTGCCAGCAGCTTAGAAGGGGGAATCCATGGCTACACCTTC	.	.	TRBV11-2	TRBJ1-2
CASSLQGSSYEQYF	TGCGCCAGCAGCTTACAGGGAAGCTCCTACGAGCAGTACTTC	.	.	TRBV5-1	TRBJ2-7
CASSLQQGGRKPQHF	TGTGCCAGCAGCTTGCAACAGGGCGGGAGGAAGCCCCAGCATTTT	.	.	TRBV5-6	TRBJ1-5
CASSPRGGYPYEQYF	TGTGCCAGCAGCCCACGCGGGGGGTATCCCTACGAGCAGTACTTC	TRBD2	once	TRBV3-1/TRBV3-2	TRBJ2-7
CATSGTGAGTYNEQFF	TGTGCCACCAGCGGAACAGGGGCCGGAACCTACAATGAGCAGTTCTTC	TRBD1	.	TRBV15	TRBJ2-1
CASSPRTSGLGEQYF	TGTGCCAGCAGCCCTCGGACTAGTGGATTGGGGGAGCAGTACTTC	TRBD2	.	TRBV3-1/TRBV3-2	TRBJ2-7
CASSIVTAPETQYF	TGTGCCAGTAGTATAGTTACTGCCCCGGAGACCCAGTACTTC	.	.	TRBV19	TRBJ2-5
CASSPERPGVREDTQYF	TGTGCCAGCTCACCAGAACGGCCGGGGGTAAGGGAAGATACGCAGTATTTT	.	.	TRBV18	TRBJ2-3